The source of this TCR beta chain is a study of T cell changes during pregnancy in multiple sclerosis. The V end lost 5 bases, the J end lost 1 base, and 14 bases lay between the germline ends. CDR1 is SGHTA, CDR2 FQGNSA, per germline. The CDR3 has 15 amino acids. Assay: immunoSEQ multiplex PCR; the TCRdb copy retains only in-frame clones and omits some. This repertoire shows about 87,000 clones, around 95% found once; its top ten account for 1.1% to 1.5%. This sample comprised peripheral blood, obtained in the third trimester of pregnancy. The gene calls are TRBV7-2 and TRBJ1-1, with a tentative D call TRBD1 (6 bases). This clonotype was sampled from a female donor in good health, enrolled as a control in a pregnancy study. The CDR3 here is CASSTRPGQNTEAFF. CDR3 in DNA: TGTGCCAGCAGCACCCGCCCGGGACAGAACACTGAAGCTTTCTTT. Filled out from reference TRBV7-2 and TRBJ1-1, the complete variable domain reads GAGVSQSPSNKVTEKGKDVELRCDPISGHTALYWYRQSLGQGLEFLIYFQGNSAPDKSGLPSDRFSAERTGGSVSTLTIQRTQQEDSAVYLCASSTRPGQNTEAFFGQGTRLTVV.